The entry below gives a single TCR beta chain sequence along with its context. Its target is not known. From germline, CDR1 is LGHNA and CDR2 YSLEER. V lost 1 base, J lost 2 bases, and 12 bases lay in between. The CDR3 covers 15 residues. The data are from a study of T cells after yellow fever vaccination. TCRdb itself ran the 5' RACE reads through MiXCR, one entry per CDR3 protein. This table holds over 100,000 distinct CDR3 sequences, 7% to 8.5% found once. Study outcomes and limitations: Contaminating bulk clonotypes could be abundant in FACS-sorted repertoires.

This TCR was sampled from a man aged 25 to 40 who received the YFV17D yellow fever vaccine. Sequencing was performed on CD8+ T cells sorted from PBMCs, taken 45 days after the yellow fever booster vaccination. The genes are TRBV4-3 and TRBJ2-7; D remains unclear. In DNA, the CDR3 is TGCGCCAGCAGCCAAGGCGCCTCCTTCCCCTACGAGCAGTACTTC. The encoded protein is CASSQGASFPYEQYF.